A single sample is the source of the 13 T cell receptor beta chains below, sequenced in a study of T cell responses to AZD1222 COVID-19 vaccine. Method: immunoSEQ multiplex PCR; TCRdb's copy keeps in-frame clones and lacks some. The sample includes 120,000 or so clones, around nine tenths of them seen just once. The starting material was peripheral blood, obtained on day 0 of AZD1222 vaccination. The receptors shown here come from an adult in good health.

As DNA, the CDR3 is TGTGCCAGTAGTGCTCCGACTAGCGGAAGGGGCACAGATACGCAGTATTTT. Protein product: CASSAPTSGRGTDTQYF. The V gene is TRBV19, the J gene TRBJ2-3; 9 nucleotides match TRBD2. V was pared by 5 bases and J by 1 base, with 10 bases of the junction left unmatched. In germline, CDR1 is LNHDA, CDR2 SQIVND (reference sequence). The length of the CDR3 is 17 residues.

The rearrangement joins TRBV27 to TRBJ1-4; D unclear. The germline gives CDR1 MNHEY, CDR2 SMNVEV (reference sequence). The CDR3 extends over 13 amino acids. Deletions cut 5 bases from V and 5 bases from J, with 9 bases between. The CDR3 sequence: CASSPMANEKLFF. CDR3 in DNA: TGTGCCAGCAGTCCCATGGCCAATGAAAAACTGTTTTTT.

The CDR3 protein is CASSSTNYGYTF. CDR3 nucleotides: TGTGCCAGCAGCTCTACTAACTATGGCTACACCTTC. This sequence joins TRBV7-9 and TRBJ1-2; unclear D gene. V was pared by 4 bases and J by 0 bases, with 3 bases between. Germline V gene lookup returns CDR1 SEHNR and CDR2 FQNEAQ (reference sequence). There are 12 residues in the CDR3.

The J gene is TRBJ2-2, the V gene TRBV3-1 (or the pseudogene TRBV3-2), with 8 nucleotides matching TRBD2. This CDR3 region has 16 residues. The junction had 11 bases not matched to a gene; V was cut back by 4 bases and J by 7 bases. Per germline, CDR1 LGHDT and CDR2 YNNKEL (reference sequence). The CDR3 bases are TGTGCCAGCAGCCTCCGCGGAGCGGGAGCGGTCGGGGAGCTGTTTTTT. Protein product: CASSLRGAGAVGELFF.

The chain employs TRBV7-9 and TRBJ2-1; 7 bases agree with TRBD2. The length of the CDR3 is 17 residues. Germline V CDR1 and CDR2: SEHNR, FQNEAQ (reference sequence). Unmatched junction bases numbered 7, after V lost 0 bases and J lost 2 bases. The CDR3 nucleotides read TGTGCCAGCAGCTTAGCTCCTGCGGGAGTAGCCTACAATGAGCAGTTCTTC. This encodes CASSLAPAGVAYNEQFF.

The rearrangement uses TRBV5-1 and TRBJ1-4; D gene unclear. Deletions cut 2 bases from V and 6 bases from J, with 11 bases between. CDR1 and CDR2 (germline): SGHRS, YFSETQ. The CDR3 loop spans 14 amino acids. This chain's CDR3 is CASSFSGVDEKLFF. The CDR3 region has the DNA TGCGCCAGCAGCTTCTCCGGGGTTGATGAAAAACTGTTTTTT.

DNA of the CDR3: TGTGCCAGCAGCTTGGGGGGGACAGGAAACGAGCAGTACTTC. The encoded protein is CASSLGGTGNEQYF. The chain links TRBV5-6 to TRBJ2-7; 8 bases map to TRBD1. This CDR3 has 14 residues. CDR1 and CDR2 from the germline V gene are SGHDT and YYEEEE. V shed 0 bases, J shed 5 bases, and the junction held 4 bases outside the gene matches.

CDR3 DNA: TGTGCCAGCAGCTTGGGACAGGGTTTTGAAAAACTGTTTTTT. It specifies CASSLGQGFEKLFF. V and J are TRBV7-9 and TRBJ1-4, with 9 bases that match TRBD1. Germline loops: CDR1 SEHNR, CDR2 FQNEAQ (reference sequence). CDR3 length: 14 residues. Germline trimming cut 3 bases from V and 7 bases from J; bases unmatched to any gene: 3.

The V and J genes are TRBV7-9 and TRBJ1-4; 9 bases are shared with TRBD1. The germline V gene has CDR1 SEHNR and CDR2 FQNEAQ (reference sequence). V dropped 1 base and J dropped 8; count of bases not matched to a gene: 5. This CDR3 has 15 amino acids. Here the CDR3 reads CASSLGTGVTEKLFF. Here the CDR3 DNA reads TGTGCCAGCAGCTTAGGGACAGGGGTCACGGAAAAACTGTTTTTT.

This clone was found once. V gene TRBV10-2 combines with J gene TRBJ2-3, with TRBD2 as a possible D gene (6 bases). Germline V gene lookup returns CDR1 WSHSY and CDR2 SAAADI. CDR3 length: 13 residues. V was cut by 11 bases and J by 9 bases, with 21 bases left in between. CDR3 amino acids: CAARDRARGTQYF. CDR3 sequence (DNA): TGCGCCGCCCGGGACCGGGCTCGGGGGACGCAGTATTTT.

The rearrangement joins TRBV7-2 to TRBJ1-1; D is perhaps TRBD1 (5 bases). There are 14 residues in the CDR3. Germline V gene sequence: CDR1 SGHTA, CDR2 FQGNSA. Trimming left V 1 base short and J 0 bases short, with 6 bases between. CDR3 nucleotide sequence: TGTGCCAGCAGCTTAGGGGGGATGAACACTGAAGCTTTCTTT. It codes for CASSLGGMNTEAFF.

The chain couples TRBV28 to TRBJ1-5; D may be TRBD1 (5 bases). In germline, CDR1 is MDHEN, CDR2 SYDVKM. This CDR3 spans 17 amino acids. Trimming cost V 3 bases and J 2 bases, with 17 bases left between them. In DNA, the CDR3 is TGTGCCAGCAGTTTTAGTCCCTTCAGGGTTGGCAATCAGCCCCAGCATTTT. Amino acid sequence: CASSFSPFRVGNQPQHF.

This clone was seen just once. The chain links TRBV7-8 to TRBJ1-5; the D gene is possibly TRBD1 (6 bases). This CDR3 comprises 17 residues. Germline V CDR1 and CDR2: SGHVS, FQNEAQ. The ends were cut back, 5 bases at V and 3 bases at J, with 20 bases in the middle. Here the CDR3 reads CASSRHRVAGLNQPQHF. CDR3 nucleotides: TGTGCCAGCAGCAGGCACAGGGTCGCCGGTCTCAATCAGCCCCAGCATTTT.